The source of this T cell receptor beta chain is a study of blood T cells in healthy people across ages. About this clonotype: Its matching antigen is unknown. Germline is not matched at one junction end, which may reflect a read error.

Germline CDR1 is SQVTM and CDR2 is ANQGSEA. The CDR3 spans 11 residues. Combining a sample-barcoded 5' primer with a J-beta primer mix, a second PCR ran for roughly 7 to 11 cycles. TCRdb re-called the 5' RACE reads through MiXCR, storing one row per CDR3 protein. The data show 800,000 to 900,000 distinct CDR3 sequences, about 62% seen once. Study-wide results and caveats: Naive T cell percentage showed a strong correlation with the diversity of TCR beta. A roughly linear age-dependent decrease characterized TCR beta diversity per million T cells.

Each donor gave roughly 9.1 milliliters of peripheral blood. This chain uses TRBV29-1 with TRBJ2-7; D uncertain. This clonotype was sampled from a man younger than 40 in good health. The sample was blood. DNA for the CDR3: TGCAGCGTTGCCCAAGGCTACGGGCAGTACTTC. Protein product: CSVAQGYGQYF.